This T cell receptor (beta chain) was identified in a study of blood T cell repertoires in COVID-19. Study-level information: The United States, Italy and Spain supplied acute and convalescent COVID-19 samples. In each case, the material was cDNA or gDNA derived from T cells, B-cell-depleted T cells, or PBMCs.

In the authors' methods: How many nucleated cells were present was estimated from reference gene primer amplification. Sequenced by immunoSEQ multiplex PCR; TCRdb stores in-frame clones only, minus some. V and J calls and clone size are those listed in that table; D and trimming were worked out from the DNA. The table shows over 4,500 clones, with about 89% occurring only once. V was pared by 0 bases and J by 4 bases, with 7 bases between. CDR3 size: 13 residues. CDR1 and CDR2 (germline): SGHNT, YYREEE (reference sequence). The sequencing input was peripheral blood. This TCR was recovered from a human donor in a cohort sampled during active COVID-19. V usage is TRBV5-4 and J usage is TRBJ1-2, with D unclear. This CDR3 is CASSLVLTYGYTF. DNA of the CDR3: TGTGCCAGCAGCTTGGTCCTAACCTATGGCTACACCTTC.